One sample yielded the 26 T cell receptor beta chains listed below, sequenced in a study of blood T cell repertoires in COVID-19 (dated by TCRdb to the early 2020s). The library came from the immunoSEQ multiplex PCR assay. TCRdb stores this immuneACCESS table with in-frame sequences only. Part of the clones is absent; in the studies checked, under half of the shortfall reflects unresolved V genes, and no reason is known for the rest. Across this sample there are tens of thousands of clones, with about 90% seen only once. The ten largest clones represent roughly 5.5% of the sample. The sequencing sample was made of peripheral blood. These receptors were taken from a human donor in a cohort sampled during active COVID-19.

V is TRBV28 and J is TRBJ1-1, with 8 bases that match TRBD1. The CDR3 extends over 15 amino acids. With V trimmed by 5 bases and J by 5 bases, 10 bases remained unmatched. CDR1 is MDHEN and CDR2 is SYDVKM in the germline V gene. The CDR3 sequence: CASSPPDREGTEAFF. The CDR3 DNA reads TGTGCCAGCAGTCCCCCGGACAGGGAAGGGACTGAAGCTTTCTTT. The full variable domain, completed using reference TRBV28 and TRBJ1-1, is DVKVTQSSRYLVKRTGEKVFLECVQDMDHENMFWYRQDPGLGLRLIYFSYDVKMKEKGDIPEGYSVSREKKERFSLILESASTNQTSMYLCASSPPDREGTEAFFGQGTRLTVV.

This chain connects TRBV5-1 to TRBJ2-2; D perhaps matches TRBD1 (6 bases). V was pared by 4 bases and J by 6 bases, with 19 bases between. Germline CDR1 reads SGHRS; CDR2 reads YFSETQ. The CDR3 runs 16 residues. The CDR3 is CASSPLAGRGAGELFF. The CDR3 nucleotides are TGCGCCAGCAGCCCCCTTGCCGGCAGGGGAGCCGGGGAGCTGTTTTTT. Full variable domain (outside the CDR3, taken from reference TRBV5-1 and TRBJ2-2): KAGVTQTPRYLIKTRGQQVTLSCSPISGHRSVSWYQQTPGQGLQFLFEYFSETQRNKGNFPGRFSGRQFSNSRSEMNVSTLELGDSALYLCASSPLAGRGAGELFFGEGSRLTVL.

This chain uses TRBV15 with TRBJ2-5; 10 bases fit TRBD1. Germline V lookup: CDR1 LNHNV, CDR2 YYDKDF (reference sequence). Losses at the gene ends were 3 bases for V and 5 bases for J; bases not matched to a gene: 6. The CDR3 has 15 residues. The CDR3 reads CATSSPGTGDETQYF. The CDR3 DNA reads TGTGCCACCAGCAGTCCCGGGACAGGGGACGAGACCCAGTACTTC.

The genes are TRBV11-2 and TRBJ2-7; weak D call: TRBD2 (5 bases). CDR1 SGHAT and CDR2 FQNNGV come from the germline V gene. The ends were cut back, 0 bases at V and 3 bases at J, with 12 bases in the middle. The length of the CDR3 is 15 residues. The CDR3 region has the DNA TGTGCCAGCAGCTTAGAGTCGGCTAGCAACTACGAGCAGTACTTC. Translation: CASSLESASNYEQYF. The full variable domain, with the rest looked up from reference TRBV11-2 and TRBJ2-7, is EAGVAQSPRYKIIEKRQSVAFWCNPISGHATLYWYQQILGQGPKLLIQFQNNGVVDDSQLPKDRFSAERLKGVDSTLKIQPAKLEDSAVYLCASSLESASNYEQYFGPGTRLTVT.

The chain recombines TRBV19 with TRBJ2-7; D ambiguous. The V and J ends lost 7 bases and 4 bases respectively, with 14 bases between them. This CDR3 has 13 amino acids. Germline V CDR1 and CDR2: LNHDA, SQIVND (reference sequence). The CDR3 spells CASTTAGGYEQYF. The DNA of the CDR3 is TGTGCCAGTACCACCGCCGGCGGTTACGAGCAGTACTTC.

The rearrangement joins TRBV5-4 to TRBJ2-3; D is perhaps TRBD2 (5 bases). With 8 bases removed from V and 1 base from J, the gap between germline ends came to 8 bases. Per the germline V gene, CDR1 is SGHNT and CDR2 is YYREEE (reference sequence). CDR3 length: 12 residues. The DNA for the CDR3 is TGTGCCAGTGGACTCGGCACAGATACGCAGTATTTT. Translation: CASGLGTDTQYF.

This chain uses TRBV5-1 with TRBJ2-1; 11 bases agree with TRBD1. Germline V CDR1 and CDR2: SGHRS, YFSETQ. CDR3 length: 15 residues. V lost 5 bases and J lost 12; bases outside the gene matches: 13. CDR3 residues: CASSGTGTGGRGQFF. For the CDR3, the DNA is TGCGCCAGCAGTGGCACCGGGACAGGGGGAAGAGGGCAGTTCTTC.

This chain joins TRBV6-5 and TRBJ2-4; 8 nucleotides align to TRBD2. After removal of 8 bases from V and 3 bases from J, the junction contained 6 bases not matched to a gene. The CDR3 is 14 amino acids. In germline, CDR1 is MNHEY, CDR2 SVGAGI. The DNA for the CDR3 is TGTGCCAGCGGGACTGCGGGGGGCAAAAACATTCAGTACTTC. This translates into CASGTAGGKNIQYF.

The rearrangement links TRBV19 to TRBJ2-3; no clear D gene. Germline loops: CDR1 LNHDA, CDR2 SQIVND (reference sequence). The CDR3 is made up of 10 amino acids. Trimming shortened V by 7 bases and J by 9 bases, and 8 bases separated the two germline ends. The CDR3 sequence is CASKAGTQYF. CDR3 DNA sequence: TGTGCCAGTAAGGCAGGCACGCAGTATTTT.

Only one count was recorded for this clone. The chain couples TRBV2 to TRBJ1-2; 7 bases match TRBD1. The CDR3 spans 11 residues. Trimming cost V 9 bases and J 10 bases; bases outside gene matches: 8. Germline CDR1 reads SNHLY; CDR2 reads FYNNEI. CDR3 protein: CASRTGTAYTF. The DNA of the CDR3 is TGTGCCAGTAGAACCGGGACAGCCTACACCTTC.

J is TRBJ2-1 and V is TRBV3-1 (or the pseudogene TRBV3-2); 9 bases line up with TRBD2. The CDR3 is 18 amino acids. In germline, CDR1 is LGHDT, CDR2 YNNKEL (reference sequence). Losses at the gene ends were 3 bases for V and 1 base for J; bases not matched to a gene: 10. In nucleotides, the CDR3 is TGTGCCAGCAGCCAGTCGGGTCTAGCGGGAATTTCCTACAATGAGCAGTTCTTC. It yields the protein CASSQSGLAGISYNEQFF.

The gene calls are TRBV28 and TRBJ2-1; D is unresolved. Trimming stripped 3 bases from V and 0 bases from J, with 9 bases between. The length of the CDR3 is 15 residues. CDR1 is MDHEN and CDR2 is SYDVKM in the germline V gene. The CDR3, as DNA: TGTGCCAGCAGTTTCGTTCGTCTCTCCTACAATGAGCAGTTCTTC. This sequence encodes CASSFVRLSYNEQFF. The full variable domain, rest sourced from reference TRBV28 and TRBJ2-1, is DVKVTQSSRYLVKRTGEKVFLECVQDMDHENMFWYRQDPGLGLRLIYFSYDVKMKEKGDIPEGYSVSREKKERFSLILESASTNQTSMYLCASSFVRLSYNEQFFGPGTRLTVL.

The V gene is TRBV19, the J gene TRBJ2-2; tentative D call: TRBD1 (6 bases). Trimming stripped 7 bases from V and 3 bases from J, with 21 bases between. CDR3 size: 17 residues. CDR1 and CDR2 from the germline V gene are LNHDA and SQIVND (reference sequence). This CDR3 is CASTPGHQIPHTGELFF. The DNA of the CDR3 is TGTGCCAGTACTCCGGGACACCAGATCCCTCACACCGGGGAGCTGTTTTTT.

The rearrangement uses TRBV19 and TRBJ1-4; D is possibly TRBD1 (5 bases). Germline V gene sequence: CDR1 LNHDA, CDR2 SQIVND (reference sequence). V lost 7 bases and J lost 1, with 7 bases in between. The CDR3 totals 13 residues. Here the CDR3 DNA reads TGTGCCAGTACCGGGGGAACTAATGAAAAACTGTTTTTT. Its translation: CASTGGTNEKLFF. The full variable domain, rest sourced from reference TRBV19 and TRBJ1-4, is DGGITQSPKYLFRKEGQNVTLSCEQNLNHDAMYWYRQDPGQGLRLIYYSQIVNDFQKGDIAEGYSVSREKKESFPLTVTSAQKNPTAFYLCASTGGTNEKLFFGSGTQLSVL.

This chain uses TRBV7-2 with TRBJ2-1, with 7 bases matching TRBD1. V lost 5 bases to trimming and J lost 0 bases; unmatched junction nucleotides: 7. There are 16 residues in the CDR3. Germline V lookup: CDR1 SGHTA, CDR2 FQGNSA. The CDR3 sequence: CASSATGTDSYNEQFF. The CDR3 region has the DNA TGTGCCAGCAGCGCGACCGGGACAGACTCCTACAATGAGCAGTTCTTC. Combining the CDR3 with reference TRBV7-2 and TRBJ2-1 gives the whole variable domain GAGVSQSPSNKVTEKGKDVELRCDPISGHTALYWYRQSLGQGLEFLIYFQGNSAPDKSGLPSDRFSAERTGGSVSTLTIQRTQQEDSAVYLCASSATGTDSYNEQFFGPGTRLTVL.

CDR3 nucleotides: TGTGCCAGCAGTTCTACAGGGATCGTTGGAAACACCATATATTTT. Translating gives CASSSTGIVGNTIYF. This chain uses TRBV6-6 with TRBJ1-3; D might be TRBD1 (6 bases). CDR1 MNHNY and CDR2 SVGAGI come from the germline V gene (reference sequence). Trimming removed 4 bases from V and 3 bases from J, with 13 bases in between. This CDR3 spans 15 amino acids.

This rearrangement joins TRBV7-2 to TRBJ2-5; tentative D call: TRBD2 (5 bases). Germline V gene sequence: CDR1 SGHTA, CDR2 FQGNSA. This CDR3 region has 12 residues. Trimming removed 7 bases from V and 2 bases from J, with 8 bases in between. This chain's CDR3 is CASNRGQETQYF. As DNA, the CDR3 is TGTGCCAGCAACCGGGGTCAAGAGACCCAGTACTTC.

The CDR3 loop reads CASSPGDGANVLTF. The CDR3 DNA reads TGTGCCAGCTCTCCCGGAGATGGGGCCAACGTCCTGACTTTC. The chain is built from TRBV6-5 and TRBJ2-6; no clear D. Trimming took off 8 bases at V and 3 bases at J, with 11 bases between the two ends. This CDR3 is built from 14 residues. CDR1 is MNHEY, CDR2 SVGAGI, per germline.

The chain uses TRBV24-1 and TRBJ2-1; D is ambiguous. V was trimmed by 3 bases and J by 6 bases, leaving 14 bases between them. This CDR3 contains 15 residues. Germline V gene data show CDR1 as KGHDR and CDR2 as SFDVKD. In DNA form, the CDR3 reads TGTGCCACCAGTGATCCCACAGCCAAAGGCAATGAGCAGTTCTTC. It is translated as CATSDPTAKGNEQFF.

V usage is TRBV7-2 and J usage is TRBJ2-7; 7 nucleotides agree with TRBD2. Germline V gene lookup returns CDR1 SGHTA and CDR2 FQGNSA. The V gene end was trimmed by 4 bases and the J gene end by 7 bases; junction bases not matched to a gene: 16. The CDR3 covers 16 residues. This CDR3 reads CASSWVPRAGDGEQYF. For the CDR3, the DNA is TGTGCCAGCAGCTGGGTCCCAAGGGCGGGAGATGGTGAGCAGTACTTC.

CDR3 sequence reads: CASSNEGGQETQYF. CDR3 DNA: TGTGCCAGCAGCAACGAGGGGGGGCAAGAGACCCAGTACTTC. This chain uses TRBV5-4 with TRBJ2-5, with D perhaps matching TRBD2 (7 bases). CDR1 SGHNT and CDR2 YYREEE come from the germline V gene (reference sequence). Trimming took off 4 bases at V and 2 bases at J, with 12 bases between the two ends. The CDR3 is made up of 14 amino acids. Full variable domain (rest looked up from reference TRBV5-4 and TRBJ2-5): ETGVTQSPTHLIKTRGQQVTLRCSSQSGHNTVSWYQQALGQGPQFIFQYYREEENGRGNFPPRFSGLQFPNYSSELNVNALELDDSALYLCASSNEGGQETQYFGPGTRLLVL.

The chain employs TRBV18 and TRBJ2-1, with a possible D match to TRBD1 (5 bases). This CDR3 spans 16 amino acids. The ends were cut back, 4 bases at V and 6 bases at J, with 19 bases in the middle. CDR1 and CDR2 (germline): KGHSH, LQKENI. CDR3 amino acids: CASSLVGASARNEQFF. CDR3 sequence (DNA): TGTGCCAGCTCACTTGTTGGGGCTTCCGCACGCAATGAGCAGTTCTTC.

CDR3 protein: CASSPLHRGGNTGELFF. The CDR3 DNA sequence: TGCGCCAGCAGCCCACTCCACAGGGGCGGGAACACCGGGGAGCTGTTTTTT. The chain joins TRBV5-1 to TRBJ2-2, with 7 nucleotides matching TRBD1. Losses at the gene ends were 4 bases for V and 1 base for J; bases not matched to a gene: 10. CDR3 length: 17 residues. The V gene's germline CDR1 is SGHRS and CDR2 YFSETQ.

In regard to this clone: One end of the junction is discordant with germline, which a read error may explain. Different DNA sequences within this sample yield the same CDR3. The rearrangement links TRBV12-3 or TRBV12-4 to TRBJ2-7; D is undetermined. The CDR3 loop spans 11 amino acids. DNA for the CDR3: TGTGCTAGCAGTATTTATTACGAGCAGTACTTC. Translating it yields CASSIYYEQYF.

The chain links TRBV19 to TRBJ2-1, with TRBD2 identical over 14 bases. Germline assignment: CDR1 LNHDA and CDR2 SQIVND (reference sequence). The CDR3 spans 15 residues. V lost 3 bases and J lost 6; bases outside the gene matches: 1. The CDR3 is CASSIGLAGGNEQFF. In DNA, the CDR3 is TGTGCCAGTAGTATCGGACTAGCGGGAGGCAATGAGCAGTTCTTC.

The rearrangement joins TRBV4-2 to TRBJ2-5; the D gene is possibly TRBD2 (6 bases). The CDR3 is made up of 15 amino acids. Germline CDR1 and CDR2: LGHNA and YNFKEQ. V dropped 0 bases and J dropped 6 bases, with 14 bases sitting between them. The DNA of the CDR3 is TGTGCCAGCAGCCAAGATGGAGCGGGTTTGCAGACCCAGTACTTC. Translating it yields CASSQDGAGLQTQYF.